This entry features one T cell receptor (beta chain) sequence. Its antigen is unknown. The sample belongs to a study of early stage breast cancer tumors. Across the whole study: Of some 17 invasive breast tumors, about a dozen were hormone receptor-positive, HER2-negative. Samples were sequenced at 7.5 to 10-fold average coverage. Notes on the study in general: Bulk DNA sequencing of unsorted cells missed chain pairing and markers. Compared with adjacent normal breast, tumors showed approximately 2.5-fold denser, more clonal T cells.

The data were produced by immunoSEQ multiplex PCR, yet TCRdb's version contains in-frame clones alone and is incomplete. The repertoire holds some 41,000 clones, with about two thirds as singletons. The CDR3 sequence is 15 residues long. V dropped 6 bases and J dropped 7; count of bases not matched to a gene: 11. The germline V gene encodes CDR1 MNHEY and CDR2 SMNVEV (reference sequence). The receptor was derived from a person between 50 and 60 years old with breast cancer. This sequence joins TRBV27 and TRBJ2-2; 7 bases agree with TRBD1. The sequencing sample was made of blood. The CDR3 sequence is CASSPNHRGNGELFF. The CDR3 region has the DNA TGTGCCAGCAGCCCCAACCACAGGGGTAACGGGGAGCTGTTTTTT.